Detailed here is one T cell receptor beta chain. No antigen is known for it. The study made its TCR cDNA through 5'RACE template switching. That step introduced a universal primer site along with UMIs. TCRdb processed the 5' RACE reads anew with MiXCR; each CDR3 protein has one entry. The repertoire has 400,000 or so distinct CDR3 sequences, around a tenth of them found once; the top ten carry roughly 18%. The sample comes from a study of T cells after yellow fever vaccination. About the research overall: Where fractions had low cell numbers, libraries were prepared from them with the SMART-Seq v4 Ultra Low Input RNA kit. Findings of the study overall: The CD4 compartment and the CD8 compartment contained a small share of clonotypes in common. The secondary T-cell response peaked on day 5, not day 15, but was weaker.

The V segment lost 2 bases and the J segment 3 bases; nucleotides outside the gene matches: 5. The germline CDR1 and CDR2 sequences are DFQATT and SNEGSKA (reference sequence). The CDR3 has 14 residues. This sequence joins TRBV20-1 and TRBJ2-7, with TRBD2 matching over 9 bases. Specimen: PBMCs, collected on the day of the first yellow fever vaccination. This receptor was obtained from a man aged 18 to 30 who received the YFV17D yellow fever vaccine. This CDR3 is CSARIAGESYEQYF. CDR3 coding DNA: TGCAGTGCTAGAATAGCGGGGGAGAGCTACGAGCAGTACTTC.